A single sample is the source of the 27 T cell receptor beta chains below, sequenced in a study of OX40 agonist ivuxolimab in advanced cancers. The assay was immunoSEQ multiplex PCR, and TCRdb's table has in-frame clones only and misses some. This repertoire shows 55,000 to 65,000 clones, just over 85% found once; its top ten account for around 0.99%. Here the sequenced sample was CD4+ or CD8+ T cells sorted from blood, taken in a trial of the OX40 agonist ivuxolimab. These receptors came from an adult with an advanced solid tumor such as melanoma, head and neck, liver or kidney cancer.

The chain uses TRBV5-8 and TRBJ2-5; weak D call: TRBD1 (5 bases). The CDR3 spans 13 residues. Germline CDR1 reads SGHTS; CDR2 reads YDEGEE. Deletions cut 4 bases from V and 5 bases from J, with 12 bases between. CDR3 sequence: CASSPWGDETQYF. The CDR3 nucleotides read TGTGCCAGCAGCCCGTGGGGCGACGAGACCCAGTACTTC.

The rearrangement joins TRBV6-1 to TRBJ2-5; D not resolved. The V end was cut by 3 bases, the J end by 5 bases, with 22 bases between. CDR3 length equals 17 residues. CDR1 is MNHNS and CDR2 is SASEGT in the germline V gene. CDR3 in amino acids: CASSDLVPGYTRETQYF. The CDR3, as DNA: TGTGCCAGCAGTGATTTAGTTCCGGGCTACACCCGGGAGACCCAGTACTTC.

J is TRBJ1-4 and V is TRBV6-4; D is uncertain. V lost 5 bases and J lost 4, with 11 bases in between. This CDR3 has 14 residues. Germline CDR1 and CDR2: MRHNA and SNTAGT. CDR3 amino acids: CASSWGRNNEKLFF. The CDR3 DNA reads TGTGCCAGCAGTTGGGGTAGGAATAATGAAAAACTGTTTTTT.

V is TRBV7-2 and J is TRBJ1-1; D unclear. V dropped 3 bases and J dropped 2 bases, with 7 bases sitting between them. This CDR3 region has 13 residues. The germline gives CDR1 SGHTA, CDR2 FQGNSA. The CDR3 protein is CASSLSRNTEAFF. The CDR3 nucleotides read TGTGCCAGCAGCTTGTCGCGCAACACTGAAGCTTTCTTT.

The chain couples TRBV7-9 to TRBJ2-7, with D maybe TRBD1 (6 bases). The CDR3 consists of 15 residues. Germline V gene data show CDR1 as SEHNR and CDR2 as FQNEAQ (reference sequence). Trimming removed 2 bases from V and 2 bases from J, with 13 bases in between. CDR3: CASSLPDSLAYEQYF. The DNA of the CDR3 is TGTGCCAGCAGCTTACCGGACAGCTTAGCCTACGAGCAGTACTTC.

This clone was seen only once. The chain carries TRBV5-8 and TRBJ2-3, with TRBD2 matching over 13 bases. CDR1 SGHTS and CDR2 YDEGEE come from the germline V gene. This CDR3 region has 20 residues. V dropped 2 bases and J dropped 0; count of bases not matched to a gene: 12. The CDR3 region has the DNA TGTGCCAGCAGCTTTGTGGGGGGACTAGCGGGGATAAGGAGCACAGATACGCAGTATTTT. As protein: CASSFVGGLAGIRSTDTQYF. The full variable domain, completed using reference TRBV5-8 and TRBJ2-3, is EAGVTQSPTHLIKTRGQQATLRCSPISGHTSVYWYQQALGLGLQFLLWYDEGEERNRGNFPPRFSGRQFPNYSSELNVNALELEDSALYLCASSFVGGLAGIRSTDTQYFGPGTRLTVL.

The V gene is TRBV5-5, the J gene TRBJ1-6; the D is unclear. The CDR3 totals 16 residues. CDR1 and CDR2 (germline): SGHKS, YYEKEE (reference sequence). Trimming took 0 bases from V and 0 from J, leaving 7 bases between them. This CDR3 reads CASSLVGSSYNSPLHF. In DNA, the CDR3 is TGTGCCAGCAGCTTGGTCGGGAGCTCCTATAATTCACCCCTCCACTTT.

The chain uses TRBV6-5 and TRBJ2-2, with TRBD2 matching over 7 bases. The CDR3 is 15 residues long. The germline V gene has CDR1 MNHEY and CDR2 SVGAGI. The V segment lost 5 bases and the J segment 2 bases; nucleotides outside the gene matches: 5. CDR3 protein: CASSTGTTNTGELFF. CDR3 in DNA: TGTGCCAGCAGTACCGGGACTACTAACACCGGGGAGCTGTTTTTT.

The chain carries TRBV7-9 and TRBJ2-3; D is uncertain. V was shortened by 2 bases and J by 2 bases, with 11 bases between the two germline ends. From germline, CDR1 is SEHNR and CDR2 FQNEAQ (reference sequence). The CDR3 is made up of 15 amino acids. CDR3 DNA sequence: TGTGCCAGCAGCTTAACGGAAATTCCCACAGATACGCAGTATTTT. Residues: CASSLTEIPTDTQYF.

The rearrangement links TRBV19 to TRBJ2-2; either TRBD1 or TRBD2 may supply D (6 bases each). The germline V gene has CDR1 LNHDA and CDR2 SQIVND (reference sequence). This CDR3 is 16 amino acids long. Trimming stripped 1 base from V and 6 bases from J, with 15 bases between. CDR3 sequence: CASSIAPKGGSGELFF. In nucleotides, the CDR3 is TGTGCCAGTAGTATAGCCCCTAAGGGGGGCTCCGGGGAGCTGTTTTTT.

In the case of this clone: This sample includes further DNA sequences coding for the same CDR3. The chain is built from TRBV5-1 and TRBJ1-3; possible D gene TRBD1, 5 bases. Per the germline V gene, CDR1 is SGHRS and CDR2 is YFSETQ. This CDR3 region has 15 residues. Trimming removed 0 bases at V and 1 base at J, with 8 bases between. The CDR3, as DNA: TGCGCCAGCAGCTTGGGGTCAGGGTCTGGAAACACCATATATTTT. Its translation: CASSLGSGSGNTIYF.

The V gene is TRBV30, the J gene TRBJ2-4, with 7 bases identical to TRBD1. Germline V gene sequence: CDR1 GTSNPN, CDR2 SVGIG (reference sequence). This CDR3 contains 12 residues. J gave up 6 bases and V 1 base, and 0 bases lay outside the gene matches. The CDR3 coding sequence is TGTGCCTGGAGTGGGGACAGAAACATTCAGTACTTC. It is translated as CAWSGDRNIQYF.

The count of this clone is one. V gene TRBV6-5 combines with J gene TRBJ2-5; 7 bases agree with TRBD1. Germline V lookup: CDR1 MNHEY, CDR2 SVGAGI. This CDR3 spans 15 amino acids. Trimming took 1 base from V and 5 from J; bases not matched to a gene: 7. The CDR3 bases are TGTGCCAGCAGTTACTACAGGGGTGGGCGTGAGACCCAGTACTTC. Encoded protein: CASSYYRGGRETQYF.

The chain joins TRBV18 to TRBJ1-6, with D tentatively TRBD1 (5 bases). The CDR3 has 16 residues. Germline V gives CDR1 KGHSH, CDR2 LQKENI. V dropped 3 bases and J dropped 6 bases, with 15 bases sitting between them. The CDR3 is CASSPLGTAGNSPLHF. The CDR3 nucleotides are TGTGCCAGCTCACCCCTCGGGACGGCGGGTAATTCACCCCTCCACTTT.

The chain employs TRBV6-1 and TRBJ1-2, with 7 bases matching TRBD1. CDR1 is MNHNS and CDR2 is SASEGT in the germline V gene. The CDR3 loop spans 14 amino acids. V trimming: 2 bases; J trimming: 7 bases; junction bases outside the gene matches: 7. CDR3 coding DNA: TGTGCCAGCAGTGAACCGGGACAGCTGTCTGGCTACACCTTC. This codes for CASSEPGQLSGYTF.

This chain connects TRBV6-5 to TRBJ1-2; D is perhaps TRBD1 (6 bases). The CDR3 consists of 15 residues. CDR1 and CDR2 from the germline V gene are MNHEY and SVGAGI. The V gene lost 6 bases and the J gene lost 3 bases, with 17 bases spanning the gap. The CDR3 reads CASSQGIGGDYGYTF. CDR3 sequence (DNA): TGTGCCAGCAGCCAAGGCATAGGGGGGGACTATGGCTACACCTTC.

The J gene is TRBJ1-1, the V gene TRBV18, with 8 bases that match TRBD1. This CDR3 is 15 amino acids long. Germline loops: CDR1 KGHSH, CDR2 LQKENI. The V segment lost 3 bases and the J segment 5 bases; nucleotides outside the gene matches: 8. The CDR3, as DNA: TGTGCCAGCTCACCTGGACAGGGTTCCATGACTGAAGCTTTCTTT. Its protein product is CASSPGQGSMTEAFF.

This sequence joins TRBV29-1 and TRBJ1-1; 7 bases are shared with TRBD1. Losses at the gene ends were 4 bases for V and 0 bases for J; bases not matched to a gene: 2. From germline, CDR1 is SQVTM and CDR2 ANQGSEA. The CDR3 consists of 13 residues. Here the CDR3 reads CSVAGQLNTEAFF. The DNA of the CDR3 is TGCAGCGTTGCGGGACAGCTGAACACTGAAGCTTTCTTT.

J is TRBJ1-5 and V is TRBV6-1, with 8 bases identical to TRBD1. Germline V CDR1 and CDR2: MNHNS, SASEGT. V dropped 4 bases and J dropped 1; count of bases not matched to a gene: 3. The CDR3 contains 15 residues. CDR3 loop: CASSGDRLSNQPQHF. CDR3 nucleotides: TGTGCCAGCAGTGGGGACAGGTTGAGCAATCAGCCCCAGCATTTT.

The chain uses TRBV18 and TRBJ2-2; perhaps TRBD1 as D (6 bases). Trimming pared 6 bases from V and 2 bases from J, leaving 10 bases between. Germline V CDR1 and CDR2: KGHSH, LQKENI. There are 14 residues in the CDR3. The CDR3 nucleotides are TGTGCCAGCTCCGGGGACACAAACACCGGGGAGCTGTTTTTT. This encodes CASSGDTNTGELFF. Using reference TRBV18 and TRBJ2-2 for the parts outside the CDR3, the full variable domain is NAGVMQNPRHLVRRRGQEARLRCSPMKGHSHVYWYRQLPEEGLKFMVYLQKENIIDESGMPKERFSAEFPKEGPSILRIQQVVRGDSAAYFCASSGDTNTGELFFGEGSRLTVL.

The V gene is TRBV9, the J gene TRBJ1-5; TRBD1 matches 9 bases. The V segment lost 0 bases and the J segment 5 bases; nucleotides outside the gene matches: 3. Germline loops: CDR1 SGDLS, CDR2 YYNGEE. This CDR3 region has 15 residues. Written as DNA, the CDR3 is TGTGCCAGCAGCGTAGGGGGACAGGGATATCAGCCCCAGCATTTT. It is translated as CASSVGGQGYQPQHF.

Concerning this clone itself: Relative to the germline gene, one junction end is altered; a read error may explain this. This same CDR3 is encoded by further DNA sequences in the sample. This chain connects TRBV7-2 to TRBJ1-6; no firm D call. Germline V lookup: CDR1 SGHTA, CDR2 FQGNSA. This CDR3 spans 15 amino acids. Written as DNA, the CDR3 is TGTGCCAGCAGCTTGGTTCGGGTCAATTATTCACCCCTCCACTTC. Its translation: CASSLVRVNYSPLHF. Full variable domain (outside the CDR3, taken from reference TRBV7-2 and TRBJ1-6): GAGVSQSPSNKVTEKGKDVELRCDPISGHTALYWYRQSLGQGLEFLIYFQGNSAPDKSGLPSDRFSAERTGGSVSTLTIQRTQQEDSAVYLCASSLVRVNYSPLHFGNGTRLTVT.

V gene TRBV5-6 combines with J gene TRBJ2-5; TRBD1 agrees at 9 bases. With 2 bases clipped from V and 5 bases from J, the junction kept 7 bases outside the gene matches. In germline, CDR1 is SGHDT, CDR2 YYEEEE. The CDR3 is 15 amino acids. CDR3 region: CASSFYNRGLETQYF. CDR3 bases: TGTGCCAGCAGCTTTTACAACAGGGGGCTGGAGACCCAGTACTTC.

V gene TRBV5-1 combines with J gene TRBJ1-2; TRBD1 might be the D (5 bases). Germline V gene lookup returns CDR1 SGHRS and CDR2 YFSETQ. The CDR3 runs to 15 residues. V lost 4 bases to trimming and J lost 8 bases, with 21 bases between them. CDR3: CASSAYPDSSRGYTF. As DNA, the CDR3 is TGCGCCAGCAGCGCGTACCCTGACAGTTCTCGGGGCTACACCTTC.

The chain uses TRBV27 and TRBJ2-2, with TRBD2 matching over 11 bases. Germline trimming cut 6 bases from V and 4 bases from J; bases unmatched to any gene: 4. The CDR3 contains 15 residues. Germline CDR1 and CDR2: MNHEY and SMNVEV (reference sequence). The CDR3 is CASRPGLAGTGELFF. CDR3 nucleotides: TGTGCCAGCAGACCCGGACTAGCGGGCACCGGGGAGCTGTTTTTT.

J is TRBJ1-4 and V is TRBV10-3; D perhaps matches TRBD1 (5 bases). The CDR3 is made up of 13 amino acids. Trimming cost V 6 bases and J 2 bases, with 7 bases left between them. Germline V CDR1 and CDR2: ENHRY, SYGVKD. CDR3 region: CAISGGTNEKLFF. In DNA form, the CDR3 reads TGTGCCATCAGCGGGGGGACTAATGAAAAACTGTTTTTT.

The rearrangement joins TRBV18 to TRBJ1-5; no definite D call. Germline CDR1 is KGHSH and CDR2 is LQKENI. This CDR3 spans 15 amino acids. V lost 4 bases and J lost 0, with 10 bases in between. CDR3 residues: CASSLPDLSNQPQHF. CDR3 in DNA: TGTGCCAGCTCACTACCGGACCTTAGCAATCAGCCCCAGCATTTT.